This entry is about one T cell receptor (beta chain). The germline gives CDR1 SGHTA, CDR2 FQGTGA. The CDR3 length is 13 residues. V shed 5 bases and J 3 bases; nucleotides not matched to a gene: 3. The data were obtained in a study of blood T cell repertoires in COVID-19. In the study overall: Sites in the United States, Italy and Spain provided acute and convalescent COVID-19 samples.

Only in-frame clones appear in the TCRdb table, and some are missing; sequencing was by immunoSEQ multiplex PCR. The sample lists under 75,000 clones; about 76% were seen once. This TCR came from a woman older than 75 with active or convalescent COVID-19. The sequencing input was peripheral blood. The genes are TRBV7-3 and TRBJ1-2; TRBD1 matches 7 bases. Here the CDR3 DNA reads TGTGCCAGCAGCCCAGGGACAGACTATGGCTACACCTTC. This gives the protein CASSPGTDYGYTF.